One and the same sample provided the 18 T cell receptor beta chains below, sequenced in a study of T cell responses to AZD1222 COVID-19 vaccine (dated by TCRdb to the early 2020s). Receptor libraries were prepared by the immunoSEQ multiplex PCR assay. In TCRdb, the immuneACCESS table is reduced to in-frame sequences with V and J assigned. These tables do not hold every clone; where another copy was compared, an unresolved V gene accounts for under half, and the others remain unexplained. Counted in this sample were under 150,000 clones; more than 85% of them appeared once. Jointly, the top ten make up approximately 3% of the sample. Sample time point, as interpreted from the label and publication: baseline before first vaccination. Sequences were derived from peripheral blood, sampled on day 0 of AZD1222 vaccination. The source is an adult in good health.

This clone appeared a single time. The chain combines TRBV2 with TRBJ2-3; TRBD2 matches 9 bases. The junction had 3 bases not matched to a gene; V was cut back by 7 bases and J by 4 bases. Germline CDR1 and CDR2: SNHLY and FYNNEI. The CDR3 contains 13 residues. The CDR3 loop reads CASMSGGPDTQYF. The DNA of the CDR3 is TGTGCCAGCATGAGCGGGGGGCCAGATACGCAGTATTTT.

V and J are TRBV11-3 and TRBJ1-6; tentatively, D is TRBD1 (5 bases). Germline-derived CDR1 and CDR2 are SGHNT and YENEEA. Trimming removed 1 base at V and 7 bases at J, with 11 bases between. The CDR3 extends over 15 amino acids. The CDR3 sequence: CASSLGGTPNSPLHF. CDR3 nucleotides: TGTGCCAGCAGCTTAGGTGGGACTCCCAATTCACCCCTCCACTTT.

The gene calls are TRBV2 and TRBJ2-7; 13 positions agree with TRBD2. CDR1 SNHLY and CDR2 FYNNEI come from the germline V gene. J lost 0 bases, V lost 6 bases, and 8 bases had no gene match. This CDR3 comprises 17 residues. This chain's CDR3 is CASSSGLAGESSYEQYF. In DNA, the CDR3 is TGTGCCAGCAGCTCCGGACTAGCGGGAGAAAGCTCCTACGAGCAGTACTTC.

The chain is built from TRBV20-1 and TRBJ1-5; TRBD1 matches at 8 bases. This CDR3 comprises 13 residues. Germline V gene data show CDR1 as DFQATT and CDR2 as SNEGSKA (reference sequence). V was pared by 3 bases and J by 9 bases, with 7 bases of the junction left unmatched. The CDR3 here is CSASWTGLRPQHF. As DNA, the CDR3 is TGCAGTGCTAGTTGGACAGGGCTTCGGCCCCAGCATTTT.

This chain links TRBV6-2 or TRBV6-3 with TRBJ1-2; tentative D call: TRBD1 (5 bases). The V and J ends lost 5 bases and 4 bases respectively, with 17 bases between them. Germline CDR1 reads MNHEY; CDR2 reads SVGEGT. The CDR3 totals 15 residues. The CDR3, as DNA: TGTGCCAGCAGTCTCGCTCAAGACAGCATCTATGGCTACACCTTC. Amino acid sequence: CASSLAQDSIYGYTF.

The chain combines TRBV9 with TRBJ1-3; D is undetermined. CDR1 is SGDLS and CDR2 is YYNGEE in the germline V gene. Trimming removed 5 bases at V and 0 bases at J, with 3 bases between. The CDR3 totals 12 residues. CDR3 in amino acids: CASRSSGNTIYF. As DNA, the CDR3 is TGTGCCAGCAGAAGCTCTGGAAACACCATATATTTT.

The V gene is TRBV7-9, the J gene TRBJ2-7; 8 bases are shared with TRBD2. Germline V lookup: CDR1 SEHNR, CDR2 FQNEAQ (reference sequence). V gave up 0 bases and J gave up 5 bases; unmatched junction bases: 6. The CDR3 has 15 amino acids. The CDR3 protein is CASSLAGLAGNEQYF. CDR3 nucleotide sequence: TGTGCCAGCAGCTTAGCAGGGCTAGCGGGCAACGAGCAGTACTTC.

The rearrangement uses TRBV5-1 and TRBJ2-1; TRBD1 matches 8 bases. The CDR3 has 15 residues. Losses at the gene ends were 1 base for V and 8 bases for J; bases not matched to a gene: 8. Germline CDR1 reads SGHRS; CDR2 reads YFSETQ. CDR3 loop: CASSLFGQGRDEQFF. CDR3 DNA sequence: TGCGCCAGCAGCTTGTTCGGACAGGGTAGAGATGAGCAGTTCTTC.

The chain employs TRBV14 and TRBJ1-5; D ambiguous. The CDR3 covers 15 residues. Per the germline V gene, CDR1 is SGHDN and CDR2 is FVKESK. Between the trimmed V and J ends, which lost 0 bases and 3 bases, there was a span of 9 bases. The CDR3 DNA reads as TGTGCCAGCAGCCAAGATCCGAGGGACAATCAGCCCCAGCATTTT. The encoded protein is CASSQDPRDNQPQHF. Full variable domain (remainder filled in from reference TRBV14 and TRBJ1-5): EAGVTQFPSHSVIEKGQTVTLRCDPISGHDNLYWYRRVMGKEIKFLLHFVKESKQDESGMPNNRFLAERTGGTYSTLKVQPAELEDSGVYFCASSQDPRDNQPQHFGDGTRLSIL.

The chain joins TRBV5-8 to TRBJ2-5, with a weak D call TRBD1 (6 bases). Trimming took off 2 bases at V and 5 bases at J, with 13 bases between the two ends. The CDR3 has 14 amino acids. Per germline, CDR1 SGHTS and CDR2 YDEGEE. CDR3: CASSLGNRAETQYF. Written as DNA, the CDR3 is TGTGCCAGCAGCTTAGGCAACAGGGCGGAGACCCAGTACTTC. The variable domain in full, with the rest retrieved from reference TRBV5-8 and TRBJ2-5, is EAGVTQSPTHLIKTRGQQATLRCSPISGHTSVYWYQQALGLGLQFLLWYDEGEERNRGNFPPRFSGRQFPNYSSELNVNALELEDSALYLCASSLGNRAETQYFGPGTRLLVL.

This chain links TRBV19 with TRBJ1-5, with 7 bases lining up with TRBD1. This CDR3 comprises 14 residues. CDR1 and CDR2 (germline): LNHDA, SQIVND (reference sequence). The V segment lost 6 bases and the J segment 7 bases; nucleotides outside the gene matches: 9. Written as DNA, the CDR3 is TGTGCCAGTAGGAGACAGGGCTCGGGGCAGCCCCAGCATTTT. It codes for CASRRQGSGQPQHF.

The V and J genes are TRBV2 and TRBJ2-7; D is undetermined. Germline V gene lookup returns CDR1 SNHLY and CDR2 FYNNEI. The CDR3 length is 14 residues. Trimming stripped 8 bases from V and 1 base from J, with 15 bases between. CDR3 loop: CASVEWSQSYEQYF. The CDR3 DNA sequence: TGTGCCAGCGTGGAGTGGAGCCAATCCTACGAGCAGTACTTC.

CDR3 sequence reads: CASSHGLAGLGRTKQETQYF. The DNA for the CDR3 is TGTGCCAGCAGCCATGGACTAGCGGGTCTCGGGAGGACTAAGCAAGAGACCCAGTACTTC. The gene calls are TRBV4-2 and TRBJ2-5; 11 bases agree with TRBD2. The CDR3 sequence is 20 residues long. Germline CDR1 and CDR2: LGHNA and YNFKEQ. V lost 3 bases and J lost 2; bases outside the gene matches: 17.

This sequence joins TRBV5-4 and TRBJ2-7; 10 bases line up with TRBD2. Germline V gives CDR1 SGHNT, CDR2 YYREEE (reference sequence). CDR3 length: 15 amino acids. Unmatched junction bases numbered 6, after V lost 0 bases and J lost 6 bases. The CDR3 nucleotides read TGTGCCAGCAGCTTGGCCAAGCGGGGGGGGTTCGAGCAGTACTTC. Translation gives CASSLAKRGGFEQYF.

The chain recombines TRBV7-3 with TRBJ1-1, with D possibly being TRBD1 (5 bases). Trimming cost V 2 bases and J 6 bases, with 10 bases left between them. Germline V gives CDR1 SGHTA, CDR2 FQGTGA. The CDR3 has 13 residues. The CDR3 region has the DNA TGTGCCAGCAGCTTAGCTCGGGACTCTGAAGCTTTCTTT. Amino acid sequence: CASSLARDSEAFF.

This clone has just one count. The CDR3 DNA reads TGTGCCATCAGTGGCGCAGGCGATCAGCCCCAGCATTTT. This translates into CAISGAGDQPQHF. The genes are TRBV10-3 and TRBJ1-5; D unclear. V gave up 4 bases and J gave up 5 bases, with 9 bases separating them. This CDR3 is built from 13 residues. The V gene's germline CDR1 is ENHRY and CDR2 SYGVKD.

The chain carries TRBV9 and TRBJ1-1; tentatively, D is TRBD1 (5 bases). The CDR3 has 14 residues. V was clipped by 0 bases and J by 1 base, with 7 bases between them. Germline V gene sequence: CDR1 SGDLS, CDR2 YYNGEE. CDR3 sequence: CASSVVDKNTEAFF. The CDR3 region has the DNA TGTGCCAGCAGCGTAGTGGACAAGAACACTGAAGCTTTCTTT. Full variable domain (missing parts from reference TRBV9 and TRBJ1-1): DSGVTQTPKHLITATGQRVTLRCSPRSGDLSVYWYQQSLDQGLQFLIQYYNGEERAKGNILERFSAQQFPDLHSELNLSSLELGDSALYFCASSVVDKNTEAFFGQGTRLTVV.

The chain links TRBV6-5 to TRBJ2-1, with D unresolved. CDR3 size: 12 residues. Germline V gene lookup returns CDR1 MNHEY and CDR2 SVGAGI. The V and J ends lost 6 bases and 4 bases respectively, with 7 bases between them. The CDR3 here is CASRGWYNEQFF. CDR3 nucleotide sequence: TGTGCCAGCAGGGGTTGGTACAATGAGCAGTTCTTC.